The subject of this entry is one TCR beta chain. V lost 0 bases, J lost 6 bases, and 3 bases stayed unmatched. The CDR3 sequence is 14 residues long. Germline values: CDR1 GTSNPN, CDR2 SVGIG (reference sequence). The data stem from a study of blood T cell repertoires in COVID-19. As for the study in general: Samples representing acute and convalescent COVID-19 were sourced from the United States, Italy and Spain. The analysed material was cDNA or gDNA that came from T cells, B-cell-depleted T cells, or PBMCs.

In the original analysis: Researchers report that nucleated cell counts were estimated from reference gene primer amplification. TCRdb's table, derived via immunoSEQ multiplex PCR, lists solely in-frame clones and lacks some. The DNA was the basis for D and trimming; V, J and clone size are from that table. The sample contains about 390,000 clones, 80% to 90% of which appear only once. Sequencing was performed on peripheral blood. The clonotype was recovered from a woman in her sixties with COVID-19, enrolled during active disease. The chain links TRBV30 to TRBJ2-2; TRBD1 agrees at 8 bases. CDR3 sequence: CAWSVDRGAGELFF. As DNA, the CDR3 is TGTGCCTGGAGTGTCGACAGGGGAGCCGGGGAGCTGTTTTTT.